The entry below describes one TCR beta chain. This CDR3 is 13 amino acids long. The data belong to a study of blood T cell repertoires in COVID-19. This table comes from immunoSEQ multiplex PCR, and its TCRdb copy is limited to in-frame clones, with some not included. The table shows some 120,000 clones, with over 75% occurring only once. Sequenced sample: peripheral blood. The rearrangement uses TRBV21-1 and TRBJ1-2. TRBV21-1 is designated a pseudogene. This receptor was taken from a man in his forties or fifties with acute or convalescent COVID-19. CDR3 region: CASSNKRGFVFTF. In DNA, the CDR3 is TGTGCCAGCAGCAACAAGCGAGGTTTCGTCTTCACCTTC.